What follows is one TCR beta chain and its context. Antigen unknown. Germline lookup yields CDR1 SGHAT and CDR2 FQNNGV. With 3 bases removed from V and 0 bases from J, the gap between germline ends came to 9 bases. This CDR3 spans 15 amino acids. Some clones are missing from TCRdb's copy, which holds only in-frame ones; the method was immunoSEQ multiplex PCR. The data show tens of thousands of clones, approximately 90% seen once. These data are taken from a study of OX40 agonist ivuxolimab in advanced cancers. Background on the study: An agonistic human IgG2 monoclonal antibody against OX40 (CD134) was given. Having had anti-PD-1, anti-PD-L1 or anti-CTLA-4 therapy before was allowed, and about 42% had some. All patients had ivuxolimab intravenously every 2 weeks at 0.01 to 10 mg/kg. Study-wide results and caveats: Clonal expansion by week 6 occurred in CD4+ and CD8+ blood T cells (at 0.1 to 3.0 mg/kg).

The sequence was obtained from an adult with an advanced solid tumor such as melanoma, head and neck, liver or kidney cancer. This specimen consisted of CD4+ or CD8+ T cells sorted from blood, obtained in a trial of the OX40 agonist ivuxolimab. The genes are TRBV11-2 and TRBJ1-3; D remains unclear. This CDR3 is CASSFAAGSGNTIYF. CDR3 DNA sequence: TGTGCCAGCAGCTTTGCGGCAGGCTCTGGAAACACCATATATTTT.